This section outlines one TCR beta chain sequence together with its context. Germline CDR1 reads ENHRY; CDR2 reads SYGVKD. CDR3 length: 12 residues. V was cut by 6 bases and J by 3 bases, with 9 bases left in between. The data were obtained in a study of blood T cell repertoires in COVID-19. Profiling relied on immunoSEQ multiplex PCR, and the TCRdb table lists in-frame clones only, not all of them. The sample lists almost 200,000 clones, about 82% occurring once. The V gene is TRBV10-3, the J gene TRBJ2-7, with D unclear. The sequencing input was peripheral blood. This clonotype originated in a man aged 55-75 years with COVID-19, enrolled during active disease. The CDR3 sequence is CAIRSVSYEQYF. As DNA, the CDR3 is TGTGCCATCAGAAGCGTAAGCTACGAGCAGTACTTC.